A single sample is the source of the 9 T cell receptor beta chains below, sequenced in a study of blood T cell repertoires in COVID-19 (dated by TCRdb to 2019 to 2021). Library creation used the immunoSEQ multiplex PCR assay. TCRdb's version of the immuneACCESS table is confined to in-frame rearrangements and falls short of the full clone set. An unresolved V gene accounts for under half of the shortfall where checked; the remainder is of unknown origin. The sample yields roughly 270,000 clones; 65% to 90% were counted once. Clones ranked in the top ten supply 5% to 6.5% of the sample. Source material: peripheral blood. The receptors were gathered from a man in his fifties or sixties with active or convalescent COVID-19.

The chain combines TRBV28 with TRBJ1-6; D possibly corresponds to TRBD1 (6 bases). Germline lookup yields CDR1 MDHEN and CDR2 SYDVKM. The CDR3 totals 13 residues. V dropped 5 bases and J dropped 14 bases, with 16 bases sitting between them. CDR3 sequence reads: CASSPQQGVALHF. The CDR3 DNA sequence: TGTGCCAGCAGTCCCCAACAGGGTGTCGCCCTCCACTTT.

The J gene is TRBJ2-1, the V gene TRBV6-5; 8 nucleotides match TRBD2. The CDR3 contains 15 residues. Per germline, CDR1 MNHEY and CDR2 SVGAGI. J lost 5 bases, V lost 6 bases, and 9 bases had no gene match. The CDR3 here is CASSWTAGANNEQFF. In nucleotides, the CDR3 is TGTGCCAGCAGCTGGACAGCGGGAGCCAACAATGAGCAGTTCTTC.

This clone was seen once. This CDR3 reads CAWSVHMNTEAFF. The CDR3 nucleotides are TGTGCCTGGAGTGTACACATGAACACTGAAGCTTTCTTT. The chain employs TRBV30 and TRBJ1-1, with unresolved D. The CDR3 consists of 13 residues. Germline V CDR1 and CDR2: GTSNPN, SVGIG (reference sequence). The ends were cut back, 0 bases at V and 0 bases at J, with 5 bases in the middle.

CDR3 amino acids: CASRPGQTTYEQYF. The CDR3 DNA follows: TGTGCCAGCAGACCCGGACAGACAACCTACGAGCAGTACTTC. This chain connects TRBV5-5 to TRBJ2-7; TRBD1 is a possible D gene (6 bases). The CDR3 runs to 14 residues. Germline CDR1 and CDR2: SGHKS and YYEKEE (reference sequence). V was trimmed by 5 bases and J by 2 bases, leaving 14 bases between them.

V is TRBV19 and J is TRBJ2-1; perhaps TRBD1 as D (6 bases). The V end lost 8 bases, the J end lost 2 bases, and 10 bases lay between the germline ends. Germline V gene lookup returns CDR1 LNHDA and CDR2 SQIVND (reference sequence). The CDR3 is 13 residues long. Here the CDR3 DNA reads TGTGCCAGTGGACAGTTCCCCTACAATGAGCAGTTCTTC. It yields the protein CASGQFPYNEQFF.

The V call is TRBV5-4, the J call TRBJ2-5, with TRBD1 matching over 7 bases. Trimming at V came to 1 base and at J to 1 base, leaving 4 bases not matched to a gene. Germline V gives CDR1 SGHNT, CDR2 YYREEE (reference sequence). The CDR3 sequence is 15 residues long. The chain's CDR3 is CASSLRSGGQETQYF. Here the CDR3 DNA reads TGTGCCAGCAGCTTGCGGTCAGGGGGCCAAGAGACCCAGTACTTC.

V gene TRBV29-1 combines with J gene TRBJ2-1; TRBD2 aligns across 7 bases. The CDR3 length is 15 residues. J gave up 10 bases and V 6 bases, and 18 bases lay outside the gene matches. Germline values: CDR1 SQVTM, CDR2 ANQGSEA. CDR3 in amino acids: CSVPSGVSAGEEQFF. The CDR3, as DNA: TGCAGCGTCCCCAGTGGGGTTAGTGCGGGGGAGGAGCAGTTCTTC.

The chain carries TRBV5-1 and TRBJ1-2; perhaps TRBD1 as D (5 bases). The germline gives CDR1 SGHRS, CDR2 YFSETQ. Deletions cut 4 bases from V and 8 bases from J, with 18 bases between. The CDR3 loop spans 14 amino acids. Here the CDR3 DNA reads TGCGCCAGCAGCCCCGCGACAGTTATGAGGGGCTACACCTTC. This sequence encodes CASSPATVMRGYTF.

J is TRBJ2-3 and V is TRBV19; 9 bases match TRBD2. Germline trimming cut 4 bases from V and 14 bases from J; bases unmatched to any gene: 7. Germline CDR1 is LNHDA and CDR2 is SQIVND (reference sequence). The CDR3 covers 12 residues. The CDR3 loop reads CASSTPTSGAYF. The CDR3 coding sequence is TGTGCCAGTAGTACCCCGACTAGCGGCGCGTATTTT. Combining the CDR3 with reference TRBV19 and TRBJ2-3 gives the whole variable domain DGGITQSPKYLFRKEGQNVTLSCEQNLNHDAMYWYRQDPGQGLRLIYYSQIVNDFQKGDIAEGYSVSREKKESFPLTVTSAQKNPTAFYLCASSTPTSGAYFGPGTRLTVL.